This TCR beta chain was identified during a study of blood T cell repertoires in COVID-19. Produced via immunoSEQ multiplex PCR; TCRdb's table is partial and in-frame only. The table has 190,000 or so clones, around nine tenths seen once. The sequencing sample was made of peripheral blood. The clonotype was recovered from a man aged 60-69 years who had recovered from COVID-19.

The CDR3 here is CASRQGAGNTIYF. The CDR3 coding sequence is TGTGCCAGCAGGCAGGGGGCTGGAAACACCATATATTTT. This chain links TRBV6-5 with TRBJ1-3, with 7 bases identical to TRBD1. Germline CDR1 MNHEY, CDR2 SVGAGI. The V and J ends lost 6 bases and 2 bases, in that order; junction bases with no gene match: 1. The CDR3 is made up of 13 amino acids.